This T cell receptor beta chain was found in a study of T cells in Graves' hyperthyroidism and ophthalmopathy. This clonotype was seen ten or more times. RNA transcripts were the template for amplifying TCR beta CDR3 regions. HTBI primers were employed in a first-round RT-PCR of the TCR CDR3. TCRdb reprocessed the multiplex PCR reads with MiXCR, giving one entry per CDR3 protein. The sample yields 530,000 or so distinct CDR3 sequences, 24% seen once. The CDR3 totals 14 residues. Germline lookup yields CDR1 DFQATT and CDR2 SNEGSKA (reference sequence). Trimming left V 0 bases short and J 4 bases short, with 12 bases between.

The sample consisted of blood. The genes are TRBV20-1 and TRBJ1-2; D is unclear. This clonotype was obtained from a woman between 25 and 40 years old with Graves' ophthalmopathy. The DNA of the CDR3 is TGCAGTGCTAGAGAAAGAGGCGGAACCTATGGCTACACCTTC. It yields the protein CSARERGGTYGYTF.